This TCR beta chain appears in the sequencing data of a study of blood T cell repertoires in COVID-19. Turning to the study itself: In each case, the material was cDNA or gDNA derived from T cells, B-cell-depleted T cells, or PBMCs.

V was shortened by 5 bases and J by 8 bases, with 12 bases between the two germline ends. CDR1 and CDR2 (germline): LNHNV, YYDKDF (reference sequence). There are 13 residues in the CDR3. Produced via immunoSEQ multiplex PCR; TCRdb's table is partial and in-frame only. The profile shows 100,000 to 150,000 clones, 70% to 90% of them singletons. V usage is TRBV15 and J usage is TRBJ1-4; maybe TRBD1 (5 bases). The material sequenced was peripheral blood. The sequence came from a woman aged 55-70 years with acute or convalescent COVID-19. Written as DNA, the CDR3 is TGTGCCACCAGCGGGGGGGTAGAGGAAAAACTGTTTTTT. Translation: CATSGGVEEKLFF.